Following are 28 T cell receptor beta chains from one sample sequenced in a study of blood T cell repertoires in COVID-19. Only in-frame clones appear in the TCRdb table, and some are missing; sequencing was by immunoSEQ multiplex PCR. The table has around 390,000 clones, just under 90% seen once. The material sequenced was PBMCs or T cells enriched from blood (not recorded which). Every receptor here comes from a woman aged 50 to 65 who had recovered from COVID-19.

CDR3 sequence: CASSETQGFGQPQHF. CDR3 nucleotide sequence: TGTGCCAGCAGTGAAACCCAGGGATTCGGTCAGCCCCAGCATTTT. The chain recombines TRBV6-1 with TRBJ1-5, with D possibly being TRBD1 (5 bases). The V end lost 2 bases, the J end lost 6 bases, and 14 bases lay between the germline ends. The CDR3 covers 15 residues. Germline V lookup: CDR1 MNHNS, CDR2 SASEGT.

This clone was counted a few times. The chain is built from TRBV11-2 and TRBJ1-2; 10 bases agree with TRBD1. From germline, CDR1 is SGHAT and CDR2 FQNNGV. V was clipped by 2 bases and J by 4 bases; unmatched bases: 1. The CDR3 runs to 14 residues. CDR3: CASSLRTGGYGYTF. In DNA, the CDR3 is TGTGCCAGCAGCTTAAGGACAGGGGGCTATGGCTACACCTTC.

This chain uses TRBV20-1 with TRBJ1-1; no firm D call. V was clipped by 3 bases and J by 0 bases, with 8 bases between them. This CDR3 has 13 amino acids. Germline CDR1 reads DFQATT; CDR2 reads SNEGSKA (reference sequence). The DNA for the CDR3 is TGCAGTGCTAGTATCGGGATGAACACTGAAGCTTTCTTT. Its translation: CSASIGMNTEAFF.

The chain couples TRBV28 to TRBJ1-5; 10 nucleotides match TRBD1. This CDR3 is 17 amino acids long. From germline, CDR1 is MDHEN and CDR2 SYDVKM. V lost 3 bases to trimming and J lost 6 bases; unmatched junction nucleotides: 11. This CDR3 reads CASSFSSGTGAVQPQHF. The CDR3 nucleotides read TGTGCCAGCAGTTTTTCTTCAGGGACAGGGGCTGTTCAGCCCCAGCATTTT.

Remarks on this clone: Other DNA sequences in the sample encode the same CDR3. The V gene is TRBV5-1, the J gene TRBJ2-5, with D possibly matching TRBD2 (5 bases). Per germline, CDR1 SGHRS and CDR2 YFSETQ. The CDR3 loop spans 16 amino acids. V was trimmed by 0 bases and J by 2 bases, leaving 14 bases between them. Here the CDR3 reads CASSLELAGGQETQYF. The CDR3, as DNA: TGCGCCAGCAGCTTGGAACTCGCGGGCGGACAAGAGACCCAGTACTTC.

The chain employs TRBV7-9 and TRBJ2-7; 7 nucleotides line up with TRBD1. The V gene's germline CDR1 is SEHNR and CDR2 FQNEAQ (reference sequence). V lost 6 bases and J lost 4; bases outside the gene matches: 6. The CDR3 has 13 amino acids. In DNA, the CDR3 is TGTGCCAGCAGTCAGACAGGGAAATACGAGCAGTACTTC. Translation gives CASSQTGKYEQYF. The full variable domain, in which reference TRBV7-9 and TRBJ2-7 provide the parts outside the CDR3, is DTGVSQNPRHKITKRGQNVTFRCDPISEHNRLYWYRQTLGQGPEFLTYFQNEAQLEKSRLLSDRFSAERPKGSFSTLEIQRTEQGDSAMYLCASSQTGKYEQYFGPGTRLTVT.

The chain has TRBV4-1 and TRBJ2-1, with a possible D match to TRBD1 (6 bases). Germline V CDR1 and CDR2: MGHRA, YSYEKL. V was trimmed by 2 bases and J by 1 base, leaving 12 bases between them. The CDR3 has 16 residues. In DNA form, the CDR3 reads TGCGCCAGCAGCCAACCTTGGGGGACATCCTACAATGAGCAGTTCTTC. This codes for CASSQPWGTSYNEQFF.

The V call is TRBV5-1, the J call TRBJ2-2, with 10 bases matching TRBD1. Germline values: CDR1 SGHRS, CDR2 YFSETQ. CDR3 size: 15 residues. With V trimmed by 4 bases and J by 3 bases, 3 bases remained unmatched. The CDR3 DNA is TGCGCCAGCAGCGCCGGGACAGGGGACACCGGGGAGCTGTTTTTT. Translation gives CASSAGTGDTGELFF.

The chain joins TRBV5-4 to TRBJ1-1; 10 bases fit TRBD1. Germline V lookup: CDR1 SGHNT, CDR2 YYREEE (reference sequence). This CDR3 comprises 15 residues. V was clipped by 5 bases and J by 11 bases; unmatched bases: 15. The CDR3 DNA reads as TGTGCCAGCAGTTCCAGAGACAGGGGGCCTTCCTCGGCTTTCTTT. It encodes CASSSRDRGPSSAFF. Full variable domain (remainder filled in from reference TRBV5-4 and TRBJ1-1): ETGVTQSPTHLIKTRGQQVTLRCSSQSGHNTVSWYQQALGQGPQFIFQYYREEENGRGNFPPRFSGLQFPNYSSELNVNALELDDSALYLCASSSRDRGPSSAFFGQGTRLTVV.

The chain couples TRBV7-8 to TRBJ2-1; 9 bases line up with TRBD2. The CDR3 runs to 17 residues. V lost 5 bases and J lost 4; bases outside the gene matches: 12. Germline CDR1 and CDR2: SGHVS and FQNEAQ. The CDR3 is CASSDPGRGGDYNEQFF. CDR3 DNA: TGTGCCAGCAGCGACCCGGGGCGGGGGGGCGATTACAATGAGCAGTTCTTC.

V gene TRBV5-1 combines with J gene TRBJ2-5; 12 nucleotides agree with TRBD1. CDR1 and CDR2 from the germline V gene are SGHRS and YFSETQ. The CDR3 extends over 15 amino acids. With V trimmed by 3 bases and J by 5 bases, 5 bases remained unmatched. The CDR3 coding sequence is TGCGCCAGCAGCTCCGGGACAGGGGGCGTTGAGACCCAGTACTTC. Its protein is CASSSGTGGVETQYF. Full variable domain (remainder filled in from reference TRBV5-1 and TRBJ2-5): KAGVTQTPRYLIKTRGQQVTLSCSPISGHRSVSWYQQTPGQGLQFLFEYFSETQRNKGNFPGRFSGRQFSNSRSEMNVSTLELGDSALYLCASSSGTGGVETQYFGPGTRLLVL.

This clone was counted a single time. The CDR3 DNA is TGTGCCAGCAGTCCCCGAGAACGAACGGACCGGGGAGAGACCCAGTACTTC. It encodes CASSPRERTDRGETQYF. V is TRBV6-6 and J is TRBJ2-5; possible D gene TRBD2, 5 bases. The CDR3 totals 17 residues. Per germline, CDR1 MNHNY and CDR2 SVGAGI (reference sequence). V dropped 5 bases and J dropped 4 bases, with 23 bases sitting between them.

This clone is a singleton in its sample. J is TRBJ1-2 and V is TRBV12-3 or TRBV12-4; D is possibly TRBD1 (5 bases). The V and J ends lost 3 bases and 4 bases respectively, with 9 bases between them. The CDR3 length is 13 residues. The CDR3, as DNA: TGTGCCAGCAGTTTCCCAGGGTCCTATGGCTACACCTTC. It encodes CASSFPGSYGYTF.

The V call is TRBV29-1, the J call TRBJ1-5, with 7 bases lining up with TRBD1. The CDR3 length is 13 residues. The V gene end was trimmed by 6 bases and the J gene end by 9 bases; junction bases not matched to a gene: 11. CDR1 is SQVTM and CDR2 is ANQGSEA in the germline V gene. The CDR3 DNA reads as TGCAGCGTCAGGACCGAAGCAGGGGGGCCCCAGCATTTT. This codes for CSVRTEAGGPQHF.

This chain connects TRBV9 to TRBJ2-7, with 7 nucleotides matching TRBD1. With 0 bases clipped from V and 3 bases from J, the junction kept 3 bases outside the gene matches. The CDR3 loop spans 14 amino acids. Germline CDR1 reads SGDLS; CDR2 reads YYNGEE. DNA of the CDR3: TGTGCCAGCAGCGTAGCTCCAGGGGGCTACGAGCAGTACTTC. This encodes CASSVAPGGYEQYF.

V gene TRBV12-3 or TRBV12-4 combines with J gene TRBJ1-2; tentatively, D is TRBD1 (6 bases). Deletions cut 11 bases from V and 5 bases from J, with 12 bases between. The CDR3 runs 11 residues. The CDR3 DNA follows: TGTGCCGTGGGGCAGGGGTATGGCTACACCTTC. It encodes CAVGQGYGYTF.

The CDR3 is CASSQELPNEQFF. The CDR3 nucleotides are TGCGCCAGCAGCCAAGAACTACCCAATGAGCAGTTCTTC. This chain links TRBV4-3 with TRBJ2-1, with D uncertain. The germline V gene encodes CDR1 LGHNA and CDR2 YSLEER. V dropped 0 bases and J dropped 6 bases, with 6 bases sitting between them. CDR3 length: 13 residues.

The rearrangement joins TRBV5-1 to TRBJ2-7, with a tentative D call TRBD1 (5 bases). The V gene's germline CDR1 is SGHRS and CDR2 YFSETQ. The CDR3 extends over 11 amino acids. V lost 4 bases, J lost 5 bases, and 7 bases lay in between. CDR3 DNA: TGCGCCAGCAGCAGGGGCCACGAGCAGTACTTC. Amino acid sequence: CASSRGHEQYF.

The rearrangement links TRBV18 to TRBJ1-1, with 8 bases fitting TRBD1. Unmatched junction bases numbered 6, after V lost 6 bases and J lost 0 bases. CDR1 KGHSH and CDR2 LQKENI come from the germline V gene. The CDR3 consists of 15 residues. This CDR3 reads CASSQGAHMNTEAFF. The CDR3 DNA sequence: TGTGCCAGCTCCCAGGGGGCTCACATGAACACTGAAGCTTTCTTT. The full variable domain, in which reference TRBV18 and TRBJ1-1 provide the parts outside the CDR3, is NAGVMQNPRHLVRRRGQEARLRCSPMKGHSHVYWYRQLPEEGLKFMVYLQKENIIDESGMPKERFSAEFPKEGPSILRIQQVVRGDSAAYFCASSQGAHMNTEAFFGQGTRLTVV.

The chain links TRBV10-3 to TRBJ1-2; unclear D gene. Germline loops: CDR1 ENHRY, CDR2 SYGVKD. The ends were cut back, 0 bases at V and 4 bases at J, with 12 bases in the middle. This CDR3 region has 15 residues. The CDR3 sequence is CAISESEGRGYGYTF. The CDR3 DNA sequence: TGTGCCATCAGTGAGTCGGAGGGCCGGGGCTATGGCTACACCTTC.

The chain couples TRBV2 to TRBJ2-7; tentative D call: TRBD1 (6 bases). Germline CDR1 is SNHLY and CDR2 is FYNNEI. The CDR3 runs to 14 residues. Trimming took 7 bases from V and 2 from J, leaving 15 bases between them. The CDR3: CASMRQESTYEQYF. In DNA, the CDR3 is TGTGCCAGCATGCGACAGGAATCTACCTACGAGCAGTACTTC. The whole variable domain, filled in from reference TRBV2 and TRBJ2-7, reads EPEVTQTPSHQVTQMGQEVILRCVPISNHLYFYWYRQILGQKVEFLVSFYNNEISEKSEIFDDQFSVERPDGSNFTLKIRSTKLEDSAMYFCASMRQESTYEQYFGPGTRLTVT.

On this clone itself: At one end the junction does not follow the germline gene, possibly because of a read error. This chain joins TRBV7-7 and TRBJ2-5, with D possibly TRBD2 on 6 matching bases. CDR1 and CDR2 (germline): SSHAT, FNYEAQ (reference sequence). This CDR3 region has 14 residues. Here the CDR3 DNA reads TGTGCTAGCAGCCACCAAATGGGGGGTGAGACCCAGTACTTC. It specifies CASSHQMGGETQYF.

For this clone: A read error may account for a junction end that differs from germline. This rearrangement joins TRBV7-7 to TRBJ2-7, with D maybe TRBD2 (5 bases). Germline CDR1 SSHAT, CDR2 FNYEAQ (reference sequence). The CDR3 has 15 residues. CDR3 DNA sequence: TGTGCTAGCAGCTTCTCACATGGGAGCTCCTACGAGCAGTACTTC. Its protein is CASSFSHGSSYEQYF.

This chain links TRBV5-6 with TRBJ1-1; the D is unclear. CDR1 is SGHDT and CDR2 is YYEEEE in the germline V gene. Trimming removed 0 bases at V and 2 bases at J, with 11 bases between. This CDR3 spans 15 amino acids. The CDR3 DNA reads as TGTGCCAGCAGCTTGGGGGAGGGCCTTAACACTGAAGCTTTCTTT. Amino acid sequence: CASSLGEGLNTEAFF. Complete variable domain (other parts from reference TRBV5-6 and TRBJ1-1): DAGVTQSPTHLIKTRGQQVTLRCSPKSGHDTVSWYQQALGQGPQFIFQYYEEEERQRGNFPDRFSGHQFPNYSSELNVNALLLGDSALYLCASSLGEGLNTEAFFGQGTRLTVV.

This clone has only one observation. The chain carries TRBV6-6 and TRBJ1-3; the match to TRBD1 covers 7 bases. The trim removed 6 bases at V and 2 bases at J, leaving 7 bases unmatched. The length of the CDR3 is 15 residues. Germline V CDR1 and CDR2: MNHNY, SVGAGI (reference sequence). The CDR3: CASSKDRAAGNTIYF. In nucleotides, the CDR3 is TGTGCCAGCAGCAAAGACAGGGCGGCTGGAAACACCATATATTTT.

The V call is TRBV5-1, the J call TRBJ1-2; no definite D call. Between the trimmed V and J ends, which lost 4 bases and 4 bases, there was a span of 11 bases. Germline V gene sequence: CDR1 SGHRS, CDR2 YFSETQ. The CDR3 extends over 13 amino acids. The CDR3 here is CASSKRGTYGYTF. In DNA form, the CDR3 reads TGCGCCAGCAGCAAAAGAGGAACCTATGGCTACACCTTC.

V usage is TRBV7-8 and J usage is TRBJ2-2; D may be TRBD1 (5 bases). Germline CDR1 and CDR2: SGHVS and FQNEAQ. Trimming took off 2 bases at V and 7 bases at J, with 17 bases between the two ends. The length of the CDR3 is 16 residues. The CDR3: CASSLSAGYKGGELFF. The CDR3 DNA follows: TGTGCCAGCAGCTTATCGGCAGGGTATAAGGGCGGGGAGCTGTTTTTT. Together with reference TRBV7-8 and TRBJ2-2, the CDR3 gives the full variable domain: GAGVSQSPRYKVAKRGQDVALRCDPISGHVSLFWYQQALGQGPEFLTYFQNEAQLDKSGLPSDRFFAERPEGSVSTLKIQRTQQEDSAVYLCASSLSAGYKGGELFFGEGSRLTVL.

The J gene is TRBJ2-2, the V gene TRBV7-8; unclear D gene. This CDR3 is 15 amino acids long. V was cut by 6 bases and J by 0 bases, with 11 bases left in between. The germline CDR1 and CDR2 sequences are SGHVS and FQNEAQ. The DNA of the CDR3 is TGTGCCAGCAGTTCTTTTGCAGCGAACACCGGGGAGCTGTTTTTT. It specifies CASSSFAANTGELFF.